A selection of T cell receptor beta chains follows, all from one sample in a study of cytomegalovirus exposure and HLA in healthy donors. Here immunoSEQ multiplex PCR was the method, and the copy in TCRdb shows in-frame clones only, minus some. The table includes 90,000 to 110,000 clones, around nine tenths detected once. What was sequenced was PBMCs. The receptors come from a woman aged 18-29 years in good health and CMV-seronegative. The CDR3 runs from the conserved cysteine through the conserved F or W. The order of the fields is V gene, J gene, CDR3 length, clone size, D gene, CDR3 protein, CDR3 DNA. A D gene is named only where the DNA matches it firmly. Clone sizes are given selectively: once, few, many, or a class where the clone is expanded.

v_call: TRBV6-1; j_call: TRBJ1-4; cdr3_length: 15; clone_size: -; d_call: -; cdr3_aa: CASSEAGLDSEKLFF; cdr3_nt: TGTGCCAGCAGTGAAGCAGGCCTAGATAGTGAAAAACTGTTTTTT
v_call: TRBV7-8; j_call: TRBJ2-3; cdr3_length: 14; clone_size: few; d_call: -; cdr3_aa: CASSSLTLTDTQYF; cdr3_nt: TGTGCCAGCAGCTCCCTTACTCTAACGGATACGCAGTATTTT
v_call: TRBV30; j_call: TRBJ2-5; cdr3_length: 14; clone_size: -; d_call: TRBD2; cdr3_aa: CAWSSTSNQETQYF; cdr3_nt: TGTGCCTGGAGTTCGACTAGCAACCAAGAGACCCAGTACTTC
v_call: TRBV6-6; j_call: TRBJ2-2; cdr3_length: 16; clone_size: -; d_call: TRBD1; cdr3_aa: CASRTYRDRGAGELFF; cdr3_nt: TGTGCCAGCAGAACCTACCGGGACAGGGGGGCCGGGGAGCTGTTTTTT
v_call: TRBV7-6; j_call: TRBJ2-7; cdr3_length: 13; clone_size: few; d_call: TRBD1; cdr3_aa: CASSLTGDYEQYF; cdr3_nt: TGTGCCAGCAGCTTGACAGGGGACTACGAGCAGTACTTC
v_call: TRBV5-1; j_call: TRBJ2-6; cdr3_length: 18; clone_size: few; d_call: -; cdr3_aa: CASSSRGSGISGANVLTF; cdr3_nt: TGCGCCAGCAGCTCCCGGGGGAGCGGAATCTCTGGGGCCAACGTCCTGACTTTC
v_call: TRBV9; j_call: TRBJ2-1; cdr3_length: 16; clone_size: -; d_call: TRBD2; cdr3_aa: CASTQGLAGAQGEQFF; cdr3_nt: TGTGCCAGCACCCAGGGATTAGCGGGGGCTCAGGGTGAGCAGTTCTTC
v_call: TRBV27; j_call: TRBJ2-7; cdr3_length: 14; clone_size: -; d_call: TRBD1; cdr3_aa: CASSLVQGPYEQYF; cdr3_nt: TGTGCCAGCAGTTTAGTACAGGGGCCCTACGAGCAGTACTTC
v_call: TRBV15; j_call: TRBJ1-5; cdr3_length: 12; clone_size: -; d_call: -; cdr3_aa: CATSQRGQPQHF; cdr3_nt: TGTGCCACCAGCCAACGAGGGCAGCCCCAGCATTTT
v_call: TRBV4-1; j_call: TRBJ2-1; cdr3_length: 16; clone_size: -; d_call: TRBD2; cdr3_aa: CASTRGLAGGVNEQFF; cdr3_nt: TGCGCCAGCACCCGGGGGCTAGCGGGAGGGGTGAATGAGCAGTTCTTC
v_call: TRBV25-1; j_call: TRBJ2-1; cdr3_length: 14; clone_size: -; d_call: TRBD1; cdr3_aa: CASSPWTGYNEQFF; cdr3_nt: TGTGCCAGCAGCCCCTGGACAGGGTACAATGAGCAGTTCTTC
v_call: TRBV29-1; j_call: TRBJ2-6; cdr3_length: 14; clone_size: -; d_call: -; cdr3_aa: CSVAGLSGANVLTF; cdr3_nt: TGCAGCGTGGCGGGTCTCTCTGGGGCCAACGTCCTGACTTTC
v_call: TRBV19; j_call: TRBJ1-1; cdr3_length: 11; clone_size: -; d_call: -; cdr3_aa: CATQANTEAFF; cdr3_nt: TGTGCCACTCAAGCGAACACTGAAGCTTTCTTT
v_call: TRBV6-5; j_call: TRBJ1-5; cdr3_length: 15; clone_size: few; d_call: -; cdr3_aa: CASSKQKSSNQPQHF; cdr3_nt: TGTGCCAGCAGTAAACAGAAGAGTAGCAATCAGCCCCAGCATTTT
v_call: TRBV7-2; j_call: TRBJ2-7; cdr3_length: 15; clone_size: -; d_call: -; cdr3_aa: CASSLGGQTPGEQYF; cdr3_nt: TGTGCCAGCAGCTTAGGGGGGCAGACCCCCGGCGAGCAGTACTTC
v_call: TRBV18; j_call: TRBJ1-6; cdr3_length: 16; clone_size: once; d_call: TRBD1; cdr3_aa: CASSQRQGVDNSPLHF; cdr3_nt: TGTGCCAGCTCACAGCGACAGGGCGTCGATAATTCACCCCTCCACTTT
v_call: TRBV4-2; j_call: TRBJ2-5; cdr3_length: 17; clone_size: -; d_call: TRBD1; cdr3_aa: CASSQEPLGQGRETQYF; cdr3_nt: TGTGCCAGCAGCCAAGAACCCCTCGGACAGGGGAGAGAGACCCAGTACTTC
v_call: TRBV30; j_call: TRBJ2-3; cdr3_length: 12; clone_size: -; d_call: TRBD2; cdr3_aa: CAWTSGADTQYF; cdr3_nt: TGTGCCTGGACTAGCGGGGCAGATACGCAGTATTTT
v_call: TRBV9; j_call: TRBJ2-5; cdr3_length: 15; clone_size: -; d_call: -; cdr3_aa: CASSVAGVYEETQYF; cdr3_nt: TGTGCCAGCAGCGTCGCAGGGGTCTATGAAGAGACCCAGTACTTC
v_call: TRBV5-1; j_call: TRBJ2-3; cdr3_length: 13; clone_size: -; d_call: -; cdr3_aa: CASSQGFTDTQYF; cdr3_nt: TGCGCCAGCAGCCAGGGCTTCACAGATACGCAGTATTTT
v_call: TRBV28; j_call: TRBJ2-1; cdr3_length: 15; clone_size: once; d_call: TRBD2; cdr3_aa: CASSSPAGGHNEQFF; cdr3_nt: TGTGCCAGCAGTTCCCCAGCGGGAGGACACAATGAGCAGTTCTTC
v_call: TRBV11-3; j_call: TRBJ2-5; cdr3_length: 16; clone_size: -; d_call: TRBD2; cdr3_aa: CASSVGLAGVGETQYF; cdr3_nt: TGTGCCAGCAGCGTGGGACTAGCGGGAGTAGGAGAGACCCAGTACTTC
v_call: TRBV4-3; j_call: TRBJ1-4; cdr3_length: 17; clone_size: -; d_call: -; cdr3_aa: CASSQGPSGATNEKLFF; cdr3_nt: TGCGCCAGCAGCCAAGGTCCTTCAGGGGCAACTAATGAAAAACTGTTTTTT
v_call: TRBV18; j_call: TRBJ2-7; cdr3_length: 14; clone_size: -; d_call: TRBD2; cdr3_aa: CASSTSGRAYEQYF; cdr3_nt: TGTGCCAGCTCTACTAGCGGGAGGGCCTACGAGCAGTACTTC
v_call: TRBV13; j_call: TRBJ2-7; cdr3_length: 15; clone_size: -; d_call: -; cdr3_aa: CASSPTEAGSYEQYF; cdr3_nt: TGTGCCAGCAGCCCGACCGAGGCCGGTTCCTACGAGCAGTACTTC
v_call: TRBV6-1; j_call: TRBJ1-5; cdr3_length: 15; clone_size: once; d_call: -; cdr3_aa: CASIIGGYSNQPQHF; cdr3_nt: TGTGCCAGCATCATAGGCGGTTATAGCAATCAGCCCCAGCATTTT
v_call: TRBV7-2; j_call: TRBJ2-5; cdr3_length: 14; clone_size: -; d_call: -; cdr3_aa: CASSPFEGWETQYF; cdr3_nt: TGTGCCAGCAGCCCCTTTGAGGGTTGGGAGACCCAGTACTTC
v_call: TRBV7-3; j_call: TRBJ1-1; cdr3_length: 13; clone_size: once; d_call: -; cdr3_aa: CASSLSVNTEAFF; cdr3_nt: TGTGCCAGCAGCTTATCCGTGAACACTGAAGCTTTCTTT
v_call: TRBV14; j_call: TRBJ1-1; cdr3_length: 15; clone_size: once; d_call: -; cdr3_aa: CASSQAQRGNTEAFF; cdr3_nt: TGTGCCAGCAGCCAAGCACAAAGGGGGAACACTGAAGCTTTCTTT
v_call: TRBV11-2; j_call: TRBJ2-2; cdr3_length: 16; clone_size: -; d_call: -; cdr3_aa: CASSPRALTNTGELFF; cdr3_nt: TGTGCCAGCAGCCCCCGCGCCTTGACAAACACCGGGGAGCTGTTTTTT
v_call: TRBV6-5; j_call: TRBJ2-6; cdr3_length: 16; clone_size: -; d_call: -; cdr3_aa: CASSYSLFSGANVLTF; cdr3_nt: TGTGCCAGCAGTTACTCTCTCTTTTCTGGGGCCAACGTCCTGACTTTC
v_call: TRBV7-8; j_call: TRBJ1-1; cdr3_length: 15; clone_size: -; d_call: -; cdr3_aa: CASSLAGTDYPEAFF; cdr3_nt: TGTGCCAGCAGCTTAGCTGGGACGGACTACCCAGAAGCTTTCTTT
v_call: TRBV19; j_call: TRBJ1-5; cdr3_length: 19; clone_size: -; d_call: TRBD1; cdr3_aa: CASNPTGTGVKRGNQPQHF; cdr3_nt: TGTGCCAGTAATCCAACCGGGACAGGGGTTAAGAGGGGAAATCAGCCCCAGCATTTT
v_call: TRBV28; j_call: TRBJ2-7; cdr3_length: 11; clone_size: -; d_call: -; cdr3_aa: CASSSFYEQYF; cdr3_nt: TGTGCCAGCAGTAGCTTCTACGAGCAGTACTTC